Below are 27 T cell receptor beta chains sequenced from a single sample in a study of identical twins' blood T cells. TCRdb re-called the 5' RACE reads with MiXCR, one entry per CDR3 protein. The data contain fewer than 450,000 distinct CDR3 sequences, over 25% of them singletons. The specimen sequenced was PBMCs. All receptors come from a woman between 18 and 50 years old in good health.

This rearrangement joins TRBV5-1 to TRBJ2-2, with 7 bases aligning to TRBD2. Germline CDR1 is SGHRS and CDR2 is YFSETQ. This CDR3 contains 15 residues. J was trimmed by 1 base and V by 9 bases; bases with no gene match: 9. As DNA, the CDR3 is TGCGCCACCTCATTAGCGGGCTTGAACACCGGGGAGCTGTTTTTT. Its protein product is CATSLAGLNTGELFF.

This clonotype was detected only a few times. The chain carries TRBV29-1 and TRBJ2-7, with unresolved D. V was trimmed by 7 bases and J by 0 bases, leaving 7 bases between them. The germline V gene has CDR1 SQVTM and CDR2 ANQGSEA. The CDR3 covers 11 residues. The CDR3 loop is CSGKSSYEQYF. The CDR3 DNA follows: TGCAGCGGAAAGAGCTCCTACGAGCAGTACTTC.

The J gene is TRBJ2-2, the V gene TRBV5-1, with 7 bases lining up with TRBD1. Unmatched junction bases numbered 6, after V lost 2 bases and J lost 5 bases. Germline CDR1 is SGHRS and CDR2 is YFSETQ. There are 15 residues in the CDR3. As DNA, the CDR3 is TGCGCCAGCAGCTTCAGGACAGGATCAACCGGGGAGCTGTTTTTT. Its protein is CASSFRTGSTGELFF.

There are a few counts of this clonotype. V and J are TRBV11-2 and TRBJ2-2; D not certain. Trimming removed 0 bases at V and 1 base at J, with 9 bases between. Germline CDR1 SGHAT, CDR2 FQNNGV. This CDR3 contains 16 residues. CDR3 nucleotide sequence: TGTGCCAGCAGCTTAGAAAGGGTGGAGAACACCGGGGAGCTGTTTTTT. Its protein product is CASSLERVENTGELFF.

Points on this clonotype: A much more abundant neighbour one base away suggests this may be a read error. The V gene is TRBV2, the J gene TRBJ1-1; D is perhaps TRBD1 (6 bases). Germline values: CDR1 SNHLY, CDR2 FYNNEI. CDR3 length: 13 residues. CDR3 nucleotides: TGTGTCACCAAGGGACATCCGAACACTGAAGCTTTCTTT. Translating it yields CVTKGHPNTEAFF.

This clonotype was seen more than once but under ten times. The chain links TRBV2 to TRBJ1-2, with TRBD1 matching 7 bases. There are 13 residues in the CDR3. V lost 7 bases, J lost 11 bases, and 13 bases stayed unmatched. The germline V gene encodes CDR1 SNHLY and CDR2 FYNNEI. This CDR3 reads CASNGDRVLGYTF. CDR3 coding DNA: TGTGCCAGCAATGGTGACAGGGTATTAGGTTACACCTTC.

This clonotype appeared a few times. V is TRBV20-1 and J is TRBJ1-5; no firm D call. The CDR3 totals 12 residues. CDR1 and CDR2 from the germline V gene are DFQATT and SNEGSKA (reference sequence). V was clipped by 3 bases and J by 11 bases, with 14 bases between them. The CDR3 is CSASKDFQSQHF. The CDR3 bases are TGCAGTGCTAGCAAGGACTTCCAGTCCCAGCATTTT.

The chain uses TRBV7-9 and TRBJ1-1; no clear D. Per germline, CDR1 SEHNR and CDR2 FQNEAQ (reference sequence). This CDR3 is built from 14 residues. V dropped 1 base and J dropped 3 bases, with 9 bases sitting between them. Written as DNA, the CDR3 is TGTGCCAGCAGCTTAGTAGTCGGGGACACTGAAGCTTTCTTT. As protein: CASSLVVGDTEAFF.

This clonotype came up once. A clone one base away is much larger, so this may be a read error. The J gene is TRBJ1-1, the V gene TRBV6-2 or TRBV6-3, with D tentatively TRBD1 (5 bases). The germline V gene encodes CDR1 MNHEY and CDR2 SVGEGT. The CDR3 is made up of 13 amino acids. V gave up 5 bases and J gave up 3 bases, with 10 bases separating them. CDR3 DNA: TGTGCCAGCAGTCGCGGGGGTTACACTGAAGCTTTCTTT. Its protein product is CASSRGGYTEAFF.

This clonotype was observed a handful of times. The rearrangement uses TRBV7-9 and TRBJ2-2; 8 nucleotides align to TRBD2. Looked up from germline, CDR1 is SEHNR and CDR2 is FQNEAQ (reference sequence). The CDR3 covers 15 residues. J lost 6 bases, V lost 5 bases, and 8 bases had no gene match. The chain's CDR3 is CASSKLAVGAGELFF. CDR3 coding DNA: TGTGCCAGCAGCAAACTAGCGGTTGGGGCCGGGGAGCTGTTTTTT.

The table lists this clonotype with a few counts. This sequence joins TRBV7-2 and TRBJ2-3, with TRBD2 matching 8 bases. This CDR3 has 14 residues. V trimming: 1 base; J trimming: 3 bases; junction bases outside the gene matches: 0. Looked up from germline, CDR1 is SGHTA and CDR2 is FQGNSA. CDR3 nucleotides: TGTGCCAGCAGCTTAGGCGGGAGGACAGATACGCAGTATTTT. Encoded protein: CASSLGGRTDTQYF. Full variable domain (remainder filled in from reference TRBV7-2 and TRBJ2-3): GAGVSQSPSNKVTEKGKDVELRCDPISGHTALYWYRQSLGQGLEFLIYFQGNSAPDKSGLPSDRFSAERTGGSVSTLTIQRTQQEDSAVYLCASSLGGRTDTQYFGPGTRLTVL.

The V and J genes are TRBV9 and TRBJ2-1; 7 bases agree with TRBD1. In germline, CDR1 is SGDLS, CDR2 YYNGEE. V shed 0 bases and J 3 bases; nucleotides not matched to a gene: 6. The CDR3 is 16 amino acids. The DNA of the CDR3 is TGTGCCAGCAGCGTAGCCCAAGACAGGGTCTACAATGAGCAGTTCTTC. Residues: CASSVAQDRVYNEQFF.

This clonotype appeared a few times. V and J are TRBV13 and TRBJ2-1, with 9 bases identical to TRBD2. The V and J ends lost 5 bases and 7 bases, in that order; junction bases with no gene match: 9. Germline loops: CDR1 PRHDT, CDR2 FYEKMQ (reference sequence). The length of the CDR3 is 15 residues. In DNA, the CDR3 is TGTGCCAGCAGCCCAGATAGCGGGGGTGGTAATGAGCAGTTCTTC. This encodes CASSPDSGGGNEQFF.

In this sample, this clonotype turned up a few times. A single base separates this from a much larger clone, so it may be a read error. The chain's CDR3 is CASSNQWGHNEQLF. CDR3 nucleotides: TGCGCCAGTTCAAATCAATGGGGGCACAATGAGCAGCTCTTC. The genes are TRBV5-1 and TRBJ2-1; maybe TRBD1 (6 bases). This CDR3 has 14 amino acids. Germline V lookup: CDR1 SGHRS, CDR2 YFSETQ.

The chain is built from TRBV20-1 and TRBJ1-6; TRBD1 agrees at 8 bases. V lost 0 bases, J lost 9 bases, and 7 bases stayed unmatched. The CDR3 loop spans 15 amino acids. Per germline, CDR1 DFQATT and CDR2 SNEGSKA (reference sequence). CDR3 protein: CSARDPGQVFSPLHF. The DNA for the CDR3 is TGCAGTGCTAGAGATCCGGGACAGGTGTTTTCACCCCTCCACTTT.

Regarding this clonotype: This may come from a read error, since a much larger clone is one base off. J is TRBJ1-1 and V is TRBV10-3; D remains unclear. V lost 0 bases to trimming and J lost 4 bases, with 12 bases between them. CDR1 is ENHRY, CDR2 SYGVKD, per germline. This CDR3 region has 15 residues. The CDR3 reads CAISESAGLCTEAFF. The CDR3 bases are TGTGCCATCAGTGAGTCGGCGGGGTTATGCACTGAAGCTTTCTTT.

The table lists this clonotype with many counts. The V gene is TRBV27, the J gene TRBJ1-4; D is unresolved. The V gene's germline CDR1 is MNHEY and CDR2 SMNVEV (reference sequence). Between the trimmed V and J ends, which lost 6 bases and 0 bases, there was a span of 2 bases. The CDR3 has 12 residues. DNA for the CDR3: TGTGCCAGCAGGACAACTAATGAAAAACTGTTTTTT. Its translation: CASRTTNEKLFF.

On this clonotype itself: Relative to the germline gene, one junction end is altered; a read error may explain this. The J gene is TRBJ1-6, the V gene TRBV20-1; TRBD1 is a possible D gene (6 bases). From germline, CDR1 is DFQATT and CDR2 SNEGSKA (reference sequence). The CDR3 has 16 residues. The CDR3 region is CSAGGAVSSPNSPPHF. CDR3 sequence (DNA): TGCAGTGCCGGGGGGGCGGTGTCAAGCCCCAATTCACCCCCCCACTTT.

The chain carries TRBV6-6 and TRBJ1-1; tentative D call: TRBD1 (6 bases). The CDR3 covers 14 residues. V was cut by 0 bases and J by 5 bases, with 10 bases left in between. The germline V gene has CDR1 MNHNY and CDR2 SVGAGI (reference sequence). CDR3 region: CASSYSRGQTEAFF. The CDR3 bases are TGTGCCAGCAGTTACTCGAGAGGACAGACTGAAGCTTTCTTT.

The CDR3 here is CSAPTSAYNEQFF. In DNA form, the CDR3 reads TGCAGTGCCCCGACTAGCGCATACAATGAGCAGTTCTTC. The gene calls are TRBV20-1 and TRBJ2-1; 8 nucleotides align to TRBD2. After removal of 6 bases from V and 4 bases from J, the junction contained 5 bases not matched to a gene. Germline V gives CDR1 DFQATT, CDR2 SNEGSKA (reference sequence). The CDR3 contains 13 residues.

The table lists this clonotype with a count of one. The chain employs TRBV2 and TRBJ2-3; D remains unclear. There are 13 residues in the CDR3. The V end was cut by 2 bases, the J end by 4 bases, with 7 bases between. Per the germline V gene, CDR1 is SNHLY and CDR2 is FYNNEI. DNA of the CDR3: TGTGCCAGCAGTGAACAATACGCAGATACGCAGTATTTT. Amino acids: CASSEQYADTQYF.

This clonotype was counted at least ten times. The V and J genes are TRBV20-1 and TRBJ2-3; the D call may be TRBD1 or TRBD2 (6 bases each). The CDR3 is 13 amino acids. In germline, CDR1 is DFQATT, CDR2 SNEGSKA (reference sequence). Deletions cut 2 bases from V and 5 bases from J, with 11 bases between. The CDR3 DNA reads TGCAGTGCTAGATCCGGGGGCGTAGATACGCAGTATTTT. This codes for CSARSGGVDTQYF.

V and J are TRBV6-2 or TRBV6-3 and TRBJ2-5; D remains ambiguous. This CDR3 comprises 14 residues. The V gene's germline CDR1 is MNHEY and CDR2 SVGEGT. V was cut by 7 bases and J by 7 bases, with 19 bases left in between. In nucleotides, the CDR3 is TGTGCCAGCAACCATAGGACCTTAACGATGACCCAGTACTTC. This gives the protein CASNHRTLTMTQYF.

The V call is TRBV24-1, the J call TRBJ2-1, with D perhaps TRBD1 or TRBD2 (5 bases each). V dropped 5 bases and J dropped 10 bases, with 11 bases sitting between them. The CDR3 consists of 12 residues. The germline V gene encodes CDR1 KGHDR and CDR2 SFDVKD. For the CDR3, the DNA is TGTGCCACCAGTGGTGGGGGACGGGAGCAGTTCTTC. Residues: CATSGGGREQFF.

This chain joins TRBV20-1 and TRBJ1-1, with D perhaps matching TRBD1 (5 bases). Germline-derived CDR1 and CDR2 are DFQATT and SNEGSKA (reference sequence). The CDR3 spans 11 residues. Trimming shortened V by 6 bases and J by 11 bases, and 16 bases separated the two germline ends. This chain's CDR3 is CSAKPGGEAFF. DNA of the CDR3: TGCAGTGCCAAGCCGGGGGGAGAGGCTTTCTTT.

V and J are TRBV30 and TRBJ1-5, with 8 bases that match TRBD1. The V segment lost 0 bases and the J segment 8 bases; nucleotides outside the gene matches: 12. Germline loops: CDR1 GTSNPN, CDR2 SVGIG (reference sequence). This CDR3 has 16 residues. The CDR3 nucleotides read TGTGCCTGGAGTGTTTCAGGGGGCGCCTGGAGAAAGCCCCAGCATTTT. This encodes CAWSVSGGAWRKPQHF.

The DNA of the CDR3 is TGTGCCAGCAGCCAAGGGACGACTCACGAGCAGTACTTC. Residues: CASSQGTTHEQYF. The rearrangement links TRBV14 to TRBJ2-7; D remains ambiguous. This CDR3 has 13 amino acids. Germline V gene lookup returns CDR1 SGHDN and CDR2 FVKESK. The V gene lost 1 base and the J gene lost 5 bases, with 9 bases spanning the gap.